These 3 T cell receptor beta chains were all obtained from the same sample, sequenced in a study of response to subunit inactivated influenza vaccine. TCRdb ran MiXCR on the RT-PCR reads and lists one entry per CDR3 protein. The sample records approximately 480,000 distinct CDR3 sequences, roughly 9.8% being singletons. The sequencing used PBMCs from blood, collected about 6 weeks after vaccination. Source of these receptors: a middle-aged man who received an inactivated influenza vaccine.

The J gene is TRBJ2-6, the V gene TRBV5-1, with D unresolved. This CDR3 spans 15 amino acids. The V gene lost 7 bases and the J gene lost 1 base, with 12 bases spanning the gap. Germline CDR1 is SGHRS and CDR2 is YFSETQ. Here the CDR3 DNA reads TGCGCCAGCGGACCCACGAGGTCTGGGGCCAACGTCCTGACTTTC. Its translation is CASGPTRSGANVLTF.

This clonotype has a count of ten or more. The V gene is TRBV20-1, the J gene TRBJ2-3; TRBD2 aligns across 10 bases. CDR3 length: 13 amino acids. The V gene end was trimmed by 5 bases and the J gene end by 4 bases; junction bases not matched to a gene: 3. Looked up from germline, CDR1 is DFQATT and CDR2 is SNEGSKA (reference sequence). CDR3: CSAFSGRSDTQYF. Written as DNA, the CDR3 is TGCAGTGCTTTTAGCGGGAGGTCAGATACGCAGTATTTT.

This clonotype has at least ten counts. The chain combines TRBV20-1 with TRBJ1-5, with D possibly matching TRBD1 (5 bases). The V gene's germline CDR1 is DFQATT and CDR2 SNEGSKA (reference sequence). Trimming took 3 bases from V and 6 from J, leaving 9 bases between them. The CDR3 spans 12 residues. The CDR3 here is CSASGTGQPQHF. Here the CDR3 DNA reads TGCAGTGCTAGCGGAACAGGTCAGCCCCAGCATTTT.